Sequencing of this T cell receptor beta chain was carried out in a study of cytotoxic CD8 clonotypes in ibrutinib-treated CLL. Trimming shortened V by 6 bases and J by 2 bases, and 1 base separated the two germline ends. This CDR3 spans 11 amino acids. Germline loops: CDR1 MGHRA, CDR2 YSYEKL. Study observations and caveats: Progressing and sustained-remission patients had different sampling times.

Note on this clone: Its target is not known.

The method was immunoSEQ multiplex PCR; TCRdb's version includes in-frame clones alone and lacks a portion of them. The sample yields roughly 300,000 clones, about 72% seen once. The TCR sequence derives from a human donor with chronic lymphocytic leukemia. The sample in question was PBMCs, obtained at disease progression, from a patient treated with ibrutinib. The gene calls are TRBV4-1 and TRBJ2-2; D not certain. The CDR3 loop reads CASRNTGELFF. The CDR3 DNA reads as TGCGCCAGCAGAAACACCGGGGAGCTGTTTTTT.